Listed below are T cell receptor beta chains from one sample, sequenced in a study of OX40 agonist ivuxolimab in advanced cancers. Sequenced by immunoSEQ multiplex PCR; TCRdb stores in-frame clones only, minus some. This sample has some 73,000 clones, with 85% to 90% found just once. The source material was CD4+ or CD8+ T cells sorted from blood, sampled in a trial of the OX40 agonist ivuxolimab. These receptors came from an adult with an advanced solid tumor such as melanoma, head and neck, liver or kidney cancer. CDR3s include the opening cysteine and the closing phenylalanine or tryptophan.

CDR3,J,V,length
CASSPAGVMNTEAFF,TRBJ1-1,TRBV5-1,15
CAARGLAGAEQFF,TRBJ2-1,TRBV15,13
CASSEYEEETQYF,TRBJ2-5,TRBV25-1,13
CASTLTGLAGELFF,TRBJ2-2,TRBV19,14
CASSLRELRGYTF,TRBJ1-2,TRBV5-4,13
CASSQWWASGRASTDTQYF,TRBJ2-3,TRBV4-1,19
CSDRATANTGELFF,TRBJ2-2,TRBV29-1,14
CASSLVGGYEQYF,TRBJ2-7,TRBV7-9,13
CASGAGGVGNTIYF,TRBJ1-3,TRBV5-1,14
CASSALGSGPFNEQFF,TRBJ2-1,TRBV18,16
CASSVGGWRRRSYEQYF,TRBJ2-7,TRBV9,17
CASGFGGFGYTF,TRBJ1-2,TRBV12-5,12
CASSQGSLREEKLFF,TRBJ1-4,TRBV14,15
CASSQEGGYGYTF,TRBJ1-2,TRBV4-2,13
CASSTVGGAEQYF,TRBJ2-7,TRBV19,13
CASSLRGTYEQYF,TRBJ2-7,TRBV7-4,13
CASSLTSGNEQFF,TRBJ2-1,TRBV11-3,13
CATSRDLGRGLSTNEKLFF,TRBJ1-4,TRBV15,19
CASSIGHRGTAGYTF,TRBJ1-2,TRBV19,15
CASSLDRGTDTQYF,TRBJ2-3,TRBV7-2,14
CASRPKWGSGTGELFF,TRBJ2-2,TRBV19,16
CSVRLGGRFAFF,TRBJ1-1,TRBV29-1,12
CASSSFSGSHTDTQYF,TRBJ2-3,TRBV19,16
CASSVEGWGGGEQFF,TRBJ2-1,TRBV9,15
CASSFPGLAAYEQYF,TRBJ2-7,TRBV7-9,15
CASSLITGARFKGNEQFF,TRBJ2-1,TRBV28,18
CASSQVSETQYF,TRBJ2-5,TRBV4-2,12
CASSAGGQGADEQYF,TRBJ2-7,TRBV19,15
CASSLFSQGASYNEQFF,TRBJ2-1,TRBV11-3,17
CASSRTIDNEQFF,TRBJ2-1,TRBV5-1,13
CSAVAGAVGELFF,TRBJ2-2,TRBV29-1,13
CASSLALGTNYGYTF,TRBJ1-2,TRBV5-1,15
CASSLTGITGELFF,TRBJ2-2,TRBV2,14
CASSIGLNNQPQHF,TRBJ1-5,TRBV19,14
CASSSPGQGNTEAFF,TRBJ1-1,TRBV5-4,15
CASSIGLVGTDTQYF,TRBJ2-3,TRBV19,15
CASSQSGGHEQYF,TRBJ2-7,TRBV14,13
CASSRELAGVTKNIQYF,TRBJ2-4,TRBV11-3,17
CASGLGLANYEQYF,TRBJ2-7,TRBV12-5,14
CASSLGLAGPARHEQFF,TRBJ2-1,TRBV5-1,17
CASGLVRDTQYF,TRBJ2-3,TRBV12-5,12
CASSLRGVLNTEAFF,TRBJ1-1,TRBV5-4,15